One and the same sample provided the 28 T cell receptor beta chains below, sequenced in a study of CD8+ T cells in alopecia areata. Once RNA had been extracted, it was reverse transcribed into cDNA to act as the sequencing template. Profiling relied on immunoSEQ multiplex PCR, and the TCRdb table lists in-frame clones only, not all of them. The sample shows 250,000 or so clones, none of them appearing just once. CD4, CD8alpha, NKG2D, NKG2ACE and other markers guided sorting of pooled cutaneous lymph node cells. The sequenced sample consisted of CD4+ T cells sorted from a lymph node. Receptors were obtained from a C3H/HeJ mouse with alopecia areata. The strain's MHC: H2-k.

This clone was counted only a few times. Here the gene names and germline are mouse. The read halts 4 residues ahead of the CDR3 end, with the missing end drawn from the germline J gene. The chain employs TRBV13-1 and TRBJ2-5; D might be TRBD1 (5 bases). Germline lookup yields CDR1 NSHNY and CDR2 SYGAGN. V lost 6 bases, J lost 1 base, and 9 bases lay in between. CDR3 length equals 13 residues. CDR3 loop: CASKTEYQDTQYF. The CDR3 DNA, read in part, is TGTGCCAGCAAGACAGAATACCAAGAC.

This clone appeared a few times. Gene names and germline refer to mouse. The read gets to within 4 residues of the CDR3 end, and the germline J gene fills in the rest. J is TRBJ2-7 and V is TRBV13-1, with 8 bases matching TRBD1. This CDR3 region has 14 residues. V gave up 3 bases and J gave up 0 bases; unmatched junction bases: 2. The germline CDR1 and CDR2 sequences are NSHNY and SYGAGN. The CDR3 DNA, read in part, is TGTGCCAGCAGTGGACAGGGGCACTCCTAT. Translating it yields CASSGQGHSY. The whole CDR3 protein reads CASSGQGHSYEQYF.

A remark on this clone: The listed genes are named as in mouse. The DNA ends 4 residues before the CDR3 does, and the rest of the CDR3 is filled in from the germline J gene. The chain links TRBV13-3 to TRBJ2-7; D is unresolved. V was clipped by 4 bases and J by 1 base, with 6 bases between them. The length of the CDR3 is 12 residues. Germline V gene data show CDR1 as NNHDY and CDR2 as SYVADS. The DNA read from the CDR3 is TGTGCCAGCAGTCAGGATTCCTAT. Translation: CASSQDSY. The whole CDR3 is CASSQDSYEQYF.

In regard to this clone: Gene labels here are mouse ones. With the read ending 4 residues before the CDR3 end, the germline J gene is used to fill in that end. Other DNA sequences in this sample translate to the same CDR3. This sequence joins TRBV31 and TRBJ2-7; 11 bases align to TRBD2. The germline V gene has CDR1 GKSSPN and CDR2 SITVG. The CDR3 is 14 residues long. This chain's CDR3 is CAWSLGTGGYEQYF. Incomplete CDR3 DNA: TGTGCCTGGAGTCTCGGGACTGGGGGATAT.

This clone was seen more than once but under ten times. Gene names and germline match the mouse. The read stops 4 residues short of the end of the CDR3; the missing end is completed from the germline J gene. The V and J genes are TRBV1 and TRBJ2-7; D call uncertain. The CDR3 consists of 12 residues. Looked up from germline, CDR1 is NSQYPW and CDR2 is LRSPGD (reference sequence). CDR3 DNA, as far as it was read: TGCACCTGCAGCCGACATCCTTAT. Amino acid sequence: CTCSRHPY. Given in full, the CDR3 is CTCSRHPYEQYF.

About this clone itself: All gene names here are mouse names. The read ends 4 residues shy of where the CDR3 ends; the end is completed using the germline J gene. The genes are TRBV1 and TRBJ2-5, with 7 nucleotides matching TRBD1. V trimming: 2 bases; J trimming: 1 base; junction bases outside the gene matches: 3. Germline V gives CDR1 NSQYPW, CDR2 LRSPGD (reference sequence). The CDR3 has 15 residues. The DNA read from the CDR3 is TGCACCTGCAGTGCAACCGGGACAGACCAAGAC. Translating it yields CTCSATGTDQD. The full CDR3 reads CTCSATGTDQDTQYF.

This clone has only a few counts. Gene names refer to mouse genes. The DNA ends 4 residues before the CDR3 does, and the rest of the CDR3 is filled in from the germline J gene. The chain uses TRBV13-1 and TRBJ2-2; 7 positions agree with TRBD1. Germline V CDR1 and CDR2: NSHNY, SYGAGN. The CDR3 covers 16 residues. V dropped 3 bases and J dropped 0; count of bases not matched to a gene: 5. CDR3 bases read: TGTGCCAGCAGTGCCCCGGGACAGACAAACACCGGG. This gives the protein CASSAPGQTNTG. The full CDR3 is CASSAPGQTNTGQLYF.

A word on this clone: Germline and genes here are mouse. The read falls 4 residues short of the CDR3 end, and the missing part is taken from the germline J gene. The rearrangement uses TRBV13-2 and TRBJ2-1; TRBD2 matches 13 bases. The CDR3 spans 18 residues. The germline gives CDR1 NNHNN, CDR2 SYGAGS (reference sequence). The ends lost 0 bases at V and 4 bases at J; junction bases unmatched: 7. CDR3 residues: CASGDAPGLGGKYAEQFF. The part of the CDR3 DNA that was read is TGTGCCAGCGGTGATGCCCCGGGACTGGGGGGGAAGTATGCT.

A word on this clone: Gene names denote mouse genes. The read comes to an end 4 residues before the CDR3 does, leaving the germline J gene to fill in the end. Other DNA sequences within the sample encode an identical CDR3. This chain joins TRBV13-3 and TRBJ2-7; 9 nucleotides align to TRBD1. The CDR3 length is 13 residues. The ends lost 5 bases at V and 2 bases at J; junction bases unmatched: 2. The germline V gene encodes CDR1 NNHDY and CDR2 SYVADS. CDR3 sequence reads: CASRRQGAYEQYF. The DNA read from the CDR3 is TGTGCCAGCAGGCGACAGGGGGCCTAT.

Note on this clone: Genes and germline are mouse. The read is 4 residues too short to cover the CDR3 end, so that end is filled in from the germline J gene. The J gene is TRBJ1-2, the V gene TRBV29; D might be TRBD1 (6 bases). This CDR3 has 14 amino acids. Per germline, CDR1 MSHET and CDR2 SYDVDS. The V gene lost 5 bases and the J gene lost 4 bases, with 14 bases spanning the gap. CDR3 DNA (partial): TGTGCTAGCAGTCCGTCGACAGGAGCCTCC. Translating gives CASSPSTGAS. The full CDR3 sequence reads CASSPSTGASDYTF.

This clone has only a few counts. Gene and germline names: mouse. The read ends 4 residues shy of where the CDR3 ends; the end is completed using the germline J gene. This rearrangement joins TRBV19 to TRBJ2-2; 8 nucleotides agree with TRBD1. CDR3 size: 16 residues. Unmatched junction bases numbered 7, after V lost 6 bases and J lost 0 bases. Per germline, CDR1 FNHDT and CDR2 SITEND (reference sequence). The sequenced CDR3 bases are TGTGCCAGCAATCTCCGGGACAGGTCAAACACCGGG. Encoded protein: CASNLRDRSNTG. The entire CDR3 protein is CASNLRDRSNTGQLYF. The full variable domain, rest sourced from reference TRBV19 and TRBJ2-2, is GGIITQTPKFLIGQEGQKLTLKCQQNFNHDTMYWYRQDSGKGLRLIYYSITENDLQKGDLSEGYDASREKKSSFSLTVTSAQKNEMAVFLCASNLRDRSNTGQLYFGEGSKLTVL.

This clone showed up just a few times. Genes here carry mouse names. This CDR3 reads CASSQEWGSNQDTQYF. The DNA read from the CDR3 is TGTGCCAGCAGCCAAGAGTGGGGGTCTAACCAAGAC. The chain joins TRBV5 to TRBJ2-5, with D possibly TRBD2 on 6 matching bases. The CDR3 goes on 4 residues after the read ends, and that part is filled in from the germline J gene. The V end was cut by 0 bases, the J end by 0 bases, with 10 bases between. Germline V gene data show CDR1 as LGHNA and CDR2 as YNLKQL (reference sequence). The CDR3 contains 16 residues.

On this clone itself: Gene names denote mouse genes. The read stops 4 residues short of the end of the CDR3; the missing end is completed from the germline J gene. The chain employs TRBV31 and TRBJ2-7, with D possibly matching TRBD1 (6 bases). CDR3 length: 12 residues. Germline assignment: CDR1 GKSSPN and CDR2 SITVG. The sequenced CDR3 bases are TGTGCCTGGAGTCACAGGGAGTAT. It codes for CAWSHREY. The full CDR3 protein reads CAWSHREYEQYF.

On this clone itself: Any gene name here is a mouse gene name. The read is 4 residues too short to cover the CDR3 end, so that end is filled in from the germline J gene. The same CDR3 also results from other DNA sequences found in this sample. The V call is TRBV13-1, the J call TRBJ1-1; possible D gene TRBD1, 5 bases. Germline lookup yields CDR1 NSHNY and CDR2 SYGAGN. The germline V and J ends were trimmed by 0 bases and 1 base, with 10 bases remaining between them. The length of the CDR3 is 15 residues. Partial CDR3 DNA: TGTGCCAGCAGTGATGCACCGGGGGGAAACACA. This gives the protein CASSDAPGGNT. The full CDR3 reads CASSDAPGGNTEVFF.

This clone was detected a few times. Mouse gene names apply. The covered CDR3 bases are TGTGCCAGCAGCTTAGCCCGGGACTGGGAGGACTATGCT. This translates into CASSLARDWEDYA. The whole CDR3 sequence reads CASSLARDWEDYAEQFF. V is TRBV3 and J is TRBJ2-1, with TRBD2 matching 9 bases. The read finishes 4 residues shy of the CDR3 end, and the germline J gene is used to complete it. In germline, CDR1 is SNHLY, CDR2 FYNGKV (reference sequence). The CDR3 is made up of 17 amino acids. The V and J ends lost 0 bases and 2 bases, in that order; junction bases with no gene match: 5.

Points on this clone: Genes and germline come from the mouse. The DNA ends 4 residues before the CDR3 does, and the rest of the CDR3 is filled in from the germline J gene. The chain links TRBV19 to TRBJ2-7; D is unresolved. This CDR3 is 13 amino acids long. Per the germline V gene, CDR1 is FNHDT and CDR2 is SITEND (reference sequence). The V end was cut by 0 bases, the J end by 0 bases, with 4 bases between. The part of the CDR3 DNA that was read is TGTGCCAGCAGTATAGGGGTCTCCTAT. This encodes CASSIGVSY. From start to end, the CDR3 is CASSIGVSYEQYF. Full variable domain (missing parts from reference TRBV19 and TRBJ2-7): GGIITQTPKFLIGQEGQKLTLKCQQNFNHDTMYWYRQDSGKGLRLIYYSITENDLQKGDLSEGYDASREKKSSFSLTVTSAQKNEMAVFLCASSIGVSYEQYFGPGTRLTVL.

Turning to this clone: The gene symbols are mouse symbols. The CDR3 goes on 4 residues after the read ends, and that part is filled in from the germline J gene. This chain uses TRBV31 with TRBJ1-1; D not resolved. Germline V gene sequence: CDR1 GKSSPN, CDR2 SITVG. CDR3 length equals 12 residues. V lost 2 bases and J 1 base, leaving 5 bases between the germline ends. The CDR3 spells CAWSAGNTEVFF. CDR3 DNA (partial): TGTGCCTGGAGTGCAGGGAACACA.

This clone was found a few times. The listed genes are named as in mouse. The CDR3 goes on 4 residues after the read ends, and that part is filled in from the germline J gene. The chain combines TRBV13-1 with TRBJ2-5; TRBD2 is a possible D gene (7 bases). The germline gives CDR1 NSHNY, CDR2 SYGAGN. This CDR3 is built from 13 residues. The CDR3 sequence is CASSGGAGDTQYF. The part of the CDR3 DNA that was read is TGTGCCAGCAGTGGGGGGGCTGGAGAC.

This clone was seen a handful of times. Gene names follow the mouse nomenclature. The read ends 4 residues before the CDR3 terminus; that terminus is restored from the germline J gene. The chain is built from TRBV13-1 and TRBJ2-7; TRBD2 aligns across 8 bases. The ends lost 0 bases at V and 2 bases at J; junction bases unmatched: 1. Germline V CDR1 and CDR2: NSHNY, SYGAGN. The CDR3 has 14 amino acids. The part of the CDR3 DNA that was read is TGTGCCAGCAGTGATGGGACTGGGACCTAT. This codes for CASSDGTGTY. The entire CDR3 protein is CASSDGTGTYEQYF.

This clone was observed a handful of times. Mouse gene names apply. Sequencing ends 3 residues short of the CDR3 end; the germline J gene provides the rest. The rearrangement joins TRBV1 to TRBJ1-6, with 9 bases aligning to TRBD1. TRBJ1-6 is reported as an ORF; its role is uncertain. The CDR3 runs to 16 residues. Germline values: CDR1 NSQYPW, CDR2 LRSPGD (reference sequence). V shed 0 bases, J shed 4 bases, and the junction held 1 base outside the gene matches. The sequenced part of the CDR3 DNA is TGCACCTGCAGTGCAGAGGACAGGGGATATAATTCGCCC. This translates into CTCSAEDRGYNSP. From start to end, the CDR3 is CTCSAEDRGYNSPLYF.

In the case of this clone: Gene names are mouse gene names. The read comes to an end 4 residues before the CDR3 does, leaving the germline J gene to fill in the end. This chain connects TRBV5 to TRBJ2-1; 10 bases agree with TRBD2. The CDR3 is 16 residues long. Germline values: CDR1 LGHNA, CDR2 YNLKQL (reference sequence). The ends lost 4 bases at V and 1 base at J; junction bases unmatched: 4. CDR3 in amino acids: CASSLGTGVNYAEQFF. The sequenced CDR3 bases are TGTGCCAGCAGCCTCGGGACTGGGGTAAACTATGCT.

This clone was seen a few times. The gene names here belong to mouse. Sequencing ends 4 residues short of the CDR3 end; the germline J gene provides the rest. V usage is TRBV19 and J usage is TRBJ2-4; D ambiguous. CDR3 length: 13 residues. CDR1 is FNHDT, CDR2 SITEND, per germline (reference sequence). The CDR3 loop reads CASSILVGNTLYF. The sequenced part of the CDR3 DNA is TGTGCCAGCAGTATACTGGTAGGGAAC. Supplemented by reference TRBV19 and TRBJ2-4, the full variable domain reads GGIITQTPKFLIGQEGQKLTLKCQQNFNHDTMYWYRQDSGKGLRLIYYSITENDLQKGDLSEGYDASREKKSSFSLTVTSAQKNEMAVFLCASSILVGNTLYFGAGTRLSVL.

This clone was seen more than once but under ten times. Gene names refer to mouse genes. The read stops 3 residues short of the end of the CDR3; the missing end is completed from the germline J gene. The V gene is TRBV19, the J gene TRBJ1-6, with D perhaps matching TRBD1 (5 bases). Being an ORF, TRBJ1-6 has a function that is uncertain. In germline, CDR1 is FNHDT, CDR2 SITEND (reference sequence). Trimming cost V 4 bases and J 5 bases, with 10 bases left between them. The CDR3 is 14 amino acids. The sequenced CDR3 bases are TGTGCCAGCAGTCCGAAGACAGATAATTCGCCC. Its translation is CASSPKTDNSP. In full, the CDR3 reads CASSPKTDNSPLYF.

The table lists this clone with a few counts. Genes here carry mouse names. The read terminates 3 residues ahead of where the CDR3 ends, so the germline J gene completes it. The rearrangement joins TRBV13-3 to TRBJ1-6, with D perhaps TRBD1 (6 bases). TRBJ1-6 falls under the ORF class, with uncertain function. Germline-derived CDR1 and CDR2 are NNHDY and SYVADS. Trimming took 3 bases from V and 7 from J, leaving 8 bases between them. CDR3 length equals 13 residues. The CDR3 DNA, read in part, is TGTGCCAGCAGTGGCGGGACAAATTCGCCC. Its translation: CASSGGTNSP. The whole CDR3 sequence reads CASSGGTNSPLYF.

With respect to this clone: Gene names are mouse gene names. The CDR3 end lies 4 residues beyond the end of the read and is filled in from the germline J gene. The rearrangement links TRBV5 to TRBJ2-5, with D tentatively TRBD1 (6 bases). In germline, CDR1 is LGHNA, CDR2 YNLKQL (reference sequence). This CDR3 is 15 amino acids long. CDR3 loop: CASSQERPGVDTQYF. The sequenced part of the CDR3 DNA is TGTGCCAGCAGCCAAGAACGGCCAGGGGTCGAC.

This clone was detected many times. Gene names follow the mouse nomenclature. Other DNA sequences in this specimen translate into the identical CDR3. The CDR3 protein is CASRGTANTGQLYF. CDR3 bases read: TGTGCTAGCAGAGGGACAGCAAACACCGGG. V usage is TRBV17 and J usage is TRBJ2-2; TRBD1 matches at 7 bases. The missing CDR3 end, 4 residues past where the read stops, is filled in from the germline J gene. The length of the CDR3 is 14 residues. Looked up from germline, CDR1 is MNHDT and CDR2 is YYDKIL. Germline trimming cut 6 bases from V and 0 bases from J; bases unmatched to any gene: 1.

This clone was counted a few times. Gene names and germline refer to mouse. The sequenced fragment ends 4 residues before the CDR3 boundary, so the rest is inferred from the germline J gene. The sample holds other DNA sequences that translate to the same CDR3. The chain joins TRBV5 to TRBJ1-1, with TRBD1 matching 9 bases. The CDR3 sequence is 14 residues long. Germline V CDR1 and CDR2: LGHNA, YNLKQL (reference sequence). V shed 4 bases and J 4 bases; nucleotides not matched to a gene: 4. The CDR3 loop reads CASSPQGAGTEVFF. The CDR3 DNA, read in part, is TGTGCCAGCAGCCCACAGGGGGCTGGCACA.

Only a few counts were recorded for this clone. This may stem from a read error, because a much larger clone lies one nucleotide away. Gene names denote mouse genes. The CDR3 extends 4 residues past the end of the read, so its final part is completed from the germline J gene. J is TRBJ2-2 and V is TRBV13-1; 8 bases line up with TRBD1. The CDR3 sequence is 14 residues long. J lost 0 bases, V lost 5 bases, and 0 bases had no gene match. Germline V lookup: CDR1 NSHNY, CDR2 SYGAGN. The CDR3 bases that were read are TGTGCCAGCAGGGGACAGGCAAACACCGGG. Its translation is CASRGQANTG. From start to end, the CDR3 is CASRGQANTGQLYF.